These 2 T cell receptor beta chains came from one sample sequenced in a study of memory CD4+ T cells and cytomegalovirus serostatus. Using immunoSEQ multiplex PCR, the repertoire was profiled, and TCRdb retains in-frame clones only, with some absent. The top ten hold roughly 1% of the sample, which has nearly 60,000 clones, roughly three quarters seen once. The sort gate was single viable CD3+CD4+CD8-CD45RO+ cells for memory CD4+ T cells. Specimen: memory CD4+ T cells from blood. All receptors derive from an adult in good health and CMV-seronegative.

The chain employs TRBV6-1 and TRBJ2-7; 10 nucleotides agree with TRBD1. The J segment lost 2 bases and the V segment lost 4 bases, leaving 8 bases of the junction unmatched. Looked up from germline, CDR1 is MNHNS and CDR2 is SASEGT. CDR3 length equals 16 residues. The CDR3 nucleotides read TGTGCCAGCAGTGTCCGGGAGACAGGGGGCCCCTACGAGCAGTACTTC. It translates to CASSVRETGGPYEQYF.

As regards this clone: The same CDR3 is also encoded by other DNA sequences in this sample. In DNA, the CDR3 is TGTGCCAGCAGCTTAGCATCGCGGGGGGGCTCCTACAATGAGCAGTTCTTC. It is translated as CASSLASRGGSYNEQFF. The chain joins TRBV7-9 to TRBJ2-1; TRBD2 matches 9 bases. Germline V gene sequence: CDR1 SEHNR, CDR2 FQNEAQ (reference sequence). V dropped 0 bases and J dropped 0; count of bases not matched to a gene: 3. CDR3 length: 17 amino acids.